Following are 30 T cell receptor beta chains from one sample sequenced in a study of blood T cell repertoires in COVID-19. Libraries were prepared by immunoSEQ multiplex PCR; TCRdb keeps only in-frame clonotypes and omits some of them. The data hold about 61,000 clones, with almost 90% observed a single time. The sample taken for sequencing was peripheral blood. The receptors here all came from a woman aged 45-60 years with active or convalescent COVID-19.

The chain recombines TRBV12-5 with TRBJ2-7; a weak D match, TRBD1 (6 bases). The CDR3 contains 14 residues. V lost 5 bases to trimming and J lost 3 bases, with 14 bases between them. Germline V gene sequence: CDR1 LGHNT, CDR2 FRNRAP. DNA of the CDR3: TGTGCTAGTGGTCCAGGGGCGGCCTTCTACGAGCAGTACTTC. Translation gives CASGPGAAFYEQYF.

The chain carries TRBV5-8 and TRBJ1-5; D may be TRBD1 (6 bases). Germline V gene data show CDR1 as SGHTS and CDR2 as YDEGEE. The CDR3 extends over 14 amino acids. V was shortened by 0 bases and J by 3 bases, with 7 bases between the two germline ends. The CDR3 DNA follows: TGTGCCAGCAGCTTGGGACAGGCCAATCAGCCCCAGCATTTT. This codes for CASSLGQANQPQHF. Combining the CDR3 with reference TRBV5-8 and TRBJ1-5 gives the whole variable domain EAGVTQSPTHLIKTRGQQATLRCSPISGHTSVYWYQQALGLGLQFLLWYDEGEERNRGNFPPRFSGRQFPNYSSELNVNALELEDSALYLCASSLGQANQPQHFGDGTRLSIL.

The J gene is TRBJ2-7, the V gene TRBV5-1; 10 nucleotides align to TRBD1. The germline V gene encodes CDR1 SGHRS and CDR2 YFSETQ. The ends lost 2 bases at V and 1 base at J; junction bases unmatched: 6. The CDR3 covers 16 residues. CDR3 sequence reads: CASSLQRQGASYEQYF. CDR3 nucleotides: TGCGCCAGCAGCTTACAGCGACAGGGGGCTTCCTACGAGCAGTACTTC.

The V call is TRBV6-2 or TRBV6-3, the J call TRBJ2-1, with 7 bases identical to TRBD2. The trim removed 0 bases at V and 1 base at J, leaving 12 bases unmatched. The CDR3 runs 19 residues. Germline CDR1 is MNHEY and CDR2 is SVGEGT. The CDR3 reads CASSYSNPIGRRSYNEQFF. CDR3 nucleotide sequence: TGTGCCAGCAGTTACTCGAATCCTATCGGGAGGAGATCCTACAATGAGCAGTTCTTC.

This chain uses TRBV5-6 with TRBJ2-1, with D perhaps TRBD2 (6 bases). Germline V gene sequence: CDR1 SGHDT, CDR2 YYEEEE. The V end lost 6 bases, the J end lost 6 bases, and 22 bases lay between the germline ends. The CDR3 consists of 16 residues. The CDR3 nucleotides read TGTGCCAGCATCCACGGGGCGGGACCCCCTATCAATGAGCAGTTCTTC. Its translation is CASIHGAGPPINEQFF.

The DNA of the CDR3 is TGTGCCAGCAGCCAAGACGACAGAAAACTGTTTTTT. Translated, it gives CASSQDDRKLFF. The chain uses TRBV3-1 (or the pseudogene TRBV3-2) and TRBJ1-4; possibly TRBD1 for D (5 bases). Germline V CDR1 and CDR2: LGHDT, YNNKEL (reference sequence). The CDR3 has 12 amino acids. The germline V and J ends were trimmed by 0 bases and 10 bases, with 6 bases remaining between them.

The chain links TRBV18 to TRBJ2-7, with TRBD2 identical over 12 bases. V trimming: 2 bases; J trimming: 4 bases; junction bases outside the gene matches: 3. This CDR3 has 15 residues. CDR1 and CDR2 (germline): KGHSH, LQKENI. CDR3 nucleotide sequence: TGTGCCAGCTCACCATTGACTAGCGGGAGTTACGAGCAGTACTTC. Translation gives CASSPLTSGSYEQYF.

J is TRBJ2-1 and V is TRBV4-1; 7 nucleotides match TRBD2. This CDR3 has 15 residues. Germline V CDR1 and CDR2: MGHRA, YSYEKL. The J segment lost 13 bases and the V segment lost 1 base, leaving 13 bases of the junction unmatched. CDR3 residues: CASSQAPVAREKQFF. The CDR3 DNA sequence: TGCGCCAGCAGCCAAGCGCCGGTCGCGCGGGAGAAACAGTTCTTC.

This clone appeared a single time. The rearrangement uses TRBV5-1 and TRBJ2-3, with 12 nucleotides matching TRBD2. Trimming removed 5 bases from V and 1 base from J; junction bases left unmatched: 5. The CDR3 runs 16 residues. Per germline, CDR1 SGHRS and CDR2 YFSETQ. The CDR3 nucleotides are TGCGCCAGCAGTACGACTAGCGGGAGTGGCACAGATACGCAGTATTTT. Its translation: CASSTTSGSGTDTQYF.

This clone was detected once. J is TRBJ2-1 and V is TRBV7-3; 7 nucleotides match TRBD2. There are 18 residues in the CDR3. The germline CDR1 and CDR2 sequences are SGHTA and FQGTGA. The J segment lost 6 bases and the V segment lost 3 bases, leaving 17 bases of the junction unmatched. CDR3 region: CASSFRGGRAPALNEQFF. Written as DNA, the CDR3 is TGTGCCAGCAGCTTTAGGGGAGGGCGGGCCCCCGCCCTCAATGAGCAGTTCTTC.

In its sample, this clone was seen once. This sequence joins TRBV19 and TRBJ2-2, with TRBD1 identical over 7 bases. The V segment lost 6 bases and the J segment 0 bases; nucleotides outside the gene matches: 13. The CDR3 loop spans 18 amino acids. The germline V gene has CDR1 LNHDA and CDR2 SQIVND (reference sequence). CDR3 sequence (DNA): TGTGCCAGTAGCAGACGGGACAGAGGTGATACGAACACCGGGGAGCTGTTTTTT. Protein sequence: CASSRRDRGDTNTGELFF.

The chain is built from TRBV5-5 and TRBJ1-4; D is unresolved. Germline-derived CDR1 and CDR2 are SGHKS and YYEKEE (reference sequence). This CDR3 has 13 amino acids. V was trimmed by 0 bases and J by 6 bases, leaving 6 bases between them. The CDR3 spells CASSLVSDEKLFF. Here the CDR3 DNA reads TGTGCCAGCAGCTTGGTATCGGATGAAAAACTGTTTTTT. Full variable domain (rest looked up from reference TRBV5-5 and TRBJ1-4): DAGVTQSPTHLIKTRGQQVTLRCSPISGHKSVSWYQQVLGQGPQFIFQYYEKEERGRGNFPDRFSARQFPNYSSELNVNALLLGDSALYLCASSLVSDEKLFFGSGTQLSVL.

The chain recombines TRBV27 with TRBJ2-7, with unresolved D. This CDR3 comprises 14 residues. V lost 5 bases to trimming and J lost 2 bases, with 13 bases between them. Germline CDR1 is MNHEY and CDR2 is SMNVEV (reference sequence). CDR3 nucleotide sequence: TGTGCCAGCAGTCCATCTGACTTTCCCTACGAGCAGTACTTC. This gives the protein CASSPSDFPYEQYF.

The chain employs TRBV20-1 and TRBJ2-3; possibly TRBD2 for D (5 bases). The germline gives CDR1 DFQATT, CDR2 SNEGSKA (reference sequence). This CDR3 comprises 15 residues. Trimming took 3 bases from V and 1 from J, leaving 14 bases between them. For the CDR3, the DNA is TGCAGTGCTAGTGACGCCGTGGGAGGCACAGATACGCAGTATTTT. Its translation is CSASDAVGGTDTQYF.

This clone has only one observation. The rearrangement uses TRBV10-1 and TRBJ2-3; 7 bases are a match to TRBD2. Germline loops: CDR1 WNHNN, CDR2 SYGVQD (reference sequence). The CDR3 runs 15 residues. With V trimmed by 5 bases and J by 1 base, 6 bases remained unmatched. Here the CDR3 DNA reads TGCGCCAGCAGTAGAAGCGGGATTCGCACAGATACGCAGTATTTT. Protein: CASSRSGIRTDTQYF.

This chain links TRBV5-1 with TRBJ2-5; 13 bases align to TRBD2. The CDR3 has 16 residues. In germline, CDR1 is SGHRS, CDR2 YFSETQ. Unmatched junction bases numbered 10, after V lost 7 bases and J lost 4 bases. The DNA for the CDR3 is TGCGCCAGCGGCAGGACTAGCGGGAGAAGTCCAGAGACCCAGTACTTC. Its translation is CASGRTSGRSPETQYF.

The rearrangement links TRBV4-1 to TRBJ2-1; 7 bases agree with TRBD1. The CDR3 length is 13 residues. Looked up from germline, CDR1 is MGHRA and CDR2 is YSYEKL. With V trimmed by 1 base and J by 7 bases, 1 base remained unmatched. CDR3 nucleotides: TGCGCCAGCAGCCAAGGCAGGGGGAATGAGCAGTTCTTC. Its protein is CASSQGRGNEQFF.

The CDR3 bases are TGTGCCAGCAGTTCCCCGGACAGGGGGCGGGAGACCCAGTACTTC. Translation gives CASSSPDRGRETQYF. The chain employs TRBV28 and TRBJ2-5; the match to TRBD1 covers 11 bases. This CDR3 is built from 15 residues. The J segment lost 5 bases and the V segment lost 4 bases, leaving 6 bases of the junction unmatched. CDR1 MDHEN and CDR2 SYDVKM come from the germline V gene.

The J gene is TRBJ2-2, the V gene TRBV10-3; perhaps TRBD2 as D (7 bases). V lost 0 bases and J lost 4, with 12 bases in between. CDR3 length: 16 amino acids. The germline V gene encodes CDR1 ENHRY and CDR2 SYGVKD. The CDR3 nucleotides are TGTGCCATCAGTGAGTCGATGGCGGGGGCCACCGGGGAGCTGTTTTTT. Translating it yields CAISESMAGATGELFF.

The CDR3 protein is CASSEGRMTGLNTEAFF. The CDR3 nucleotides are TGTGCCAGCAGTGAAGGAAGAATGACAGGGCTGAACACTGAAGCTTTCTTT. The chain is built from TRBV6-1 and TRBJ1-1, with 7 bases aligning to TRBD1. This CDR3 is built from 17 residues. Germline V CDR1 and CDR2: MNHNS, SASEGT. With V trimmed by 1 base and J by 0 bases, 8 bases remained unmatched.

The chain couples TRBV20-1 to TRBJ1-5; D is possibly TRBD1 (5 bases). The CDR3 spans 14 residues. Germline loops: CDR1 DFQATT, CDR2 SNEGSKA (reference sequence). V was clipped by 3 bases and J by 0 bases, with 9 bases between them. The CDR3 reads CSASRGYSNQPQHF. In DNA form, the CDR3 reads TGCAGTGCTAGTAGGGGCTATAGCAATCAGCCCCAGCATTTT.

The J gene is TRBJ1-1, the V gene TRBV2; 8 bases line up with TRBD1. The V gene end was trimmed by 2 bases and the J gene end by 4 bases; junction bases not matched to a gene: 3. Per germline, CDR1 SNHLY and CDR2 FYNNEI. This CDR3 region has 14 residues. The CDR3 here is CASSEQGAITEAFF. The CDR3 nucleotides are TGTGCCAGCAGTGAACAGGGGGCCATCACTGAAGCTTTCTTT.

This sequence joins TRBV6-6 and TRBJ2-7; D possibly corresponds to TRBD2 (6 bases). Germline CDR1 is MNHNY and CDR2 is SVGAGI (reference sequence). The CDR3 runs to 13 residues. The V end lost 4 bases, the J end lost 6 bases, and 13 bases lay between the germline ends. CDR3: CASSSGSSSEQYF. The CDR3 DNA sequence: TGTGCCAGCAGTTCCGGGAGTTCAAGCGAGCAGTACTTC.

The genes are TRBV16 and TRBJ1-6, with TRBD1 matching over 9 bases. The CDR3 length is 15 residues. Trimming cost V 5 bases and J 10 bases; bases outside gene matches: 9. In germline, CDR1 is KGHSY, CDR2 FQNENV. The CDR3 protein is CASSLGQGGSSPLHF. The CDR3 DNA sequence: TGTGCCAGCAGCTTGGGACAGGGCGGAAGCTCACCCCTCCACTTT.

This sequence joins TRBV6-5 and TRBJ1-2; 7 bases map to TRBD1. The germline V gene has CDR1 MNHEY and CDR2 SVGAGI. With 9 bases clipped from V and 1 base from J, the junction kept 5 bases outside the gene matches. This CDR3 has 13 amino acids. The CDR3 spells CASRQGINYGYTF. DNA for the CDR3: TGTGCCAGTAGACAGGGAATTAACTATGGCTACACCTTC.

J is TRBJ1-1 and V is TRBV20-1; maybe TRBD1 (5 bases). This CDR3 has 8 residues. With 7 bases removed from V and 14 bases from J, the gap between germline ends came to 11 bases. Germline V gene lookup returns CDR1 DFQATT and CDR2 SNEGSKA (reference sequence). CDR3 DNA sequence: TGCAGTGTCCCGGGACTCTTCTTT. Translating gives CSVPGLFF.

The chain combines TRBV6-1 with TRBJ1-5, with D possibly matching TRBD1 (5 bases). Germline assignment: CDR1 MNHNS and CDR2 SASEGT. The germline V and J ends were trimmed by 5 bases and 4 bases, with 9 bases remaining between them. This CDR3 comprises 13 residues. The CDR3 loop is CASSTQGNQPQHF. The CDR3 coding sequence is TGTGCCAGCAGTACCCAGGGAAATCAGCCCCAGCATTTT.

The rearrangement uses TRBV9 and TRBJ1-6; D uncertain. Germline-derived CDR1 and CDR2 are SGDLS and YYNGEE. The V and J ends lost 0 bases and 12 bases respectively, with 13 bases between them. This CDR3 contains 14 residues. The CDR3 here is CASSVEFRSGPLHF. CDR3 sequence (DNA): TGTGCCAGCAGCGTAGAGTTTCGGAGTGGACCCCTCCACTTT.

The rearrangement links TRBV19 to TRBJ2-1; 7 bases are a match to TRBD2. CDR1 LNHDA and CDR2 SQIVND come from the germline V gene (reference sequence). The ends lost 8 bases at V and 3 bases at J; junction bases unmatched: 7. The CDR3 sequence is 14 residues long. The CDR3 protein is CASAGLGVYNEQFF. CDR3 nucleotide sequence: TGTGCCAGTGCTGGACTAGGGGTCTACAATGAGCAGTTCTTC.

This chain links TRBV9 with TRBJ2-3; possible D gene TRBD1, 6 bases. The CDR3 is made up of 14 amino acids. Germline CDR1 and CDR2: SGDLS and YYNGEE. Trimming shortened V by 0 bases and J by 8 bases, and 13 bases separated the two germline ends. CDR3 loop: CASSVDRRGSTQYF. The CDR3 DNA is TGTGCCAGCAGCGTAGATCGTAGGGGGTCTACGCAGTATTTT.